These 20 T cell receptor beta chains originate from one sample sequenced in a study of somatic mutations in cytotoxic T cells in rheumatoid arthritis. Method: immunoSEQ multiplex PCR; TCRdb's copy keeps in-frame clones and lacks some. Counted here are 13,000 or so clones, around 80% occurring once; the ten biggest clones make up less than 9.5%. Sequenced: CD8+ T cells sorted from blood. These receptors were obtained from an adult with rheumatoid arthritis.

This clone occurred once. The J gene is TRBJ2-3, the V gene TRBV9; no reliable D call. CDR3 length: 14 residues. Germline V gene lookup returns CDR1 SGDLS and CDR2 YYNGEE. Trimming took off 0 bases at V and 3 bases at J, with 8 bases between the two ends. The CDR3 nucleotides are TGTGCCAGCAGCGTAGGCAGGTTGACAGATACGCAGTATTTT. Encoded protein: CASSVGRLTDTQYF.

This sequence joins TRBV5-1 and TRBJ2-7; 9 bases are shared with TRBD1. CDR3 length: 14 amino acids. The V and J ends lost 2 bases and 3 bases, in that order; junction bases with no gene match: 3. The germline V gene has CDR1 SGHRS and CDR2 YFSETQ. Written as DNA, the CDR3 is TGCGCCAGCAGCTTCCGGGACAGGGACTACGAGCAGTACTTC. It codes for CASSFRDRDYEQYF.

As to this clone: Compared with germline, one end of the junction differs, possibly owing to a read error. This chain joins TRBV5-6 and TRBJ1-5, with 7 bases aligning to TRBD1. CDR3 length equals 13 residues. The germline CDR1 and CDR2 sequences are SGHDT and YYEEEE. The CDR3 nucleotides are TGTGCCAGTAGCTTAGGGGGCGGTCAGCCCCAGCATTTT. Residues: CASSLGGGQPQHF.

This clone was observed a handful of times. The V call is TRBV16, the J call TRBJ2-7; D gene unclear. Between the trimmed V and J ends, which lost 5 bases and 0 bases, there was a span of 8 bases. CDR1 is KGHSY and CDR2 is FQNENV in the germline V gene. There are 13 residues in the CDR3. CDR3 in DNA: TGTGCCAGCAGCGAAATACCCTCCTACGAGCAGTACTTC. Translating it yields CASSEIPSYEQYF.

The rearrangement uses TRBV16 and TRBJ1-1; 11 nucleotides agree with TRBD1. CDR1 and CDR2 from the germline V gene are KGHSY and FQNENV. After removal of 4 bases from V and 0 bases from J, the junction contained 10 bases not matched to a gene. CDR3 length: 18 amino acids. CDR3 sequence: CASSPRRGTGGVNTEAFF. The CDR3 nucleotides read TGTGCCAGCAGCCCCCGGCGCGGGACAGGGGGTGTGAACACTGAAGCTTTCTTT.

This clone occurred once. The J gene is TRBJ1-5, the V gene TRBV6-6, with D perhaps TRBD1 (5 bases). The CDR3 covers 13 residues. With 7 bases removed from V and 5 bases from J, the gap between germline ends came to 12 bases. The germline V gene has CDR1 MNHNY and CDR2 SVGAGI (reference sequence). The CDR3 here is CASTLQGHQPQHF. The CDR3 region has the DNA TGTGCCAGCACGTTGCAGGGACATCAGCCCCAGCATTTT.

The chain links TRBV4-1 to TRBJ1-1; TRBD1 matches at 7 bases. Germline loops: CDR1 MGHRA, CDR2 YSYEKL. The junction had 6 bases not matched to a gene; V was cut back by 4 bases and J by 1 base. This CDR3 contains 15 residues. DNA for the CDR3: TGCGCCAGCAGCCTGGGGAGACAGGGGAACACTGAAGCTTTCTTT. Translating it yields CASSLGRQGNTEAFF.

The chain carries TRBV19 and TRBJ1-5; D gene unclear. The CDR3 has 14 amino acids. The germline gives CDR1 LNHDA, CDR2 SQIVND (reference sequence). V lost 0 bases, J lost 0 bases, and 3 bases lay in between. This chain's CDR3 is CASSIEYSNQPQHF. Here the CDR3 DNA reads TGTGCCAGTAGTATAGAATATAGCAATCAGCCCCAGCATTTT. The entire variable domain, with the rest obtained from reference TRBV19 and TRBJ1-5, is as follows: DGGITQSPKYLFRKEGQNVTLSCEQNLNHDAMYWYRQDPGQGLRLIYYSQIVNDFQKGDIAEGYSVSREKKESFPLTVTSAQKNPTAFYLCASSIEYSNQPQHFGDGTRLSIL.

The chain joins TRBV9 to TRBJ2-5, with a tentative D call TRBD1 (6 bases). The CDR3 extends over 15 amino acids. V lost 0 bases to trimming and J lost 2 bases, with 11 bases between them. Germline CDR1 reads SGDLS; CDR2 reads YYNGEE. The CDR3 region has the DNA TGTGCCAGCAGCGTAGTTACAGGGCATCAAGAGACCCAGTACTTC. Amino acid sequence: CASSVVTGHQETQYF.

The chain links TRBV4-1 to TRBJ2-7; D ambiguous. Trimming took 4 bases from V and 0 from J, leaving 10 bases between them. Germline V CDR1 and CDR2: MGHRA, YSYEKL. This CDR3 has 14 residues. CDR3 nucleotide sequence: TGCGCCAGCAGCCCCGGCCCTTCCTCCTACGAGCAGTACTTC. Encoded protein: CASSPGPSSYEQYF.

J is TRBJ2-1 and V is TRBV14; D possibly uses TRBD1 or TRBD2 (5 bases each). The germline V gene has CDR1 SGHDN and CDR2 FVKESK. V lost 7 bases and J lost 6, with 10 bases in between. CDR3 length equals 12 residues. CDR3 in amino acids: CASKGRPNEQFF. As DNA, the CDR3 is TGTGCCAGCAAGGGACGCCCCAATGAGCAGTTCTTC. The whole variable domain, remainder taken from reference TRBV14 and TRBJ2-1, is EAGVTQFPSHSVIEKGQTVTLRCDPISGHDNLYWYRRVMGKEIKFLLHFVKESKQDESGMPNNRFLAERTGGTYSTLKVQPAELEDSGVYFCASKGRPNEQFFGPGTRLTVL.

The chain recombines TRBV4-1 with TRBJ1-2, with 8 bases matching TRBD1. V lost 2 bases to trimming and J lost 4 bases; unmatched junction nucleotides: 3. This CDR3 spans 14 amino acids. Germline V lookup: CDR1 MGHRA, CDR2 YSYEKL. The CDR3: CASSQTDRGYGYTF. The CDR3 DNA reads as TGCGCCAGCAGCCAAACCGACAGGGGCTATGGCTACACCTTC.

The V and J genes are TRBV5-1 and TRBJ2-6; D is undetermined. The V and J ends lost 2 bases and 0 bases respectively, with 6 bases between them. The CDR3 has 15 residues. From germline, CDR1 is SGHRS and CDR2 YFSETQ. CDR3 sequence reads: CASSFTTSGANVLTF. The CDR3, as DNA: TGCGCCAGCAGCTTCACAACCTCTGGGGCCAACGTCCTGACTTTC.

The rearrangement joins TRBV11-2 to TRBJ2-1; D is unresolved. Trimming took 3 bases from V and 6 from J, leaving 6 bases between them. This CDR3 comprises 12 residues. Per germline, CDR1 SGHAT and CDR2 FQNNGV. CDR3: CASSFLINEQFF. CDR3 sequence (DNA): TGTGCCAGCAGCTTCCTGATCAATGAGCAGTTCTTC.

V usage is TRBV6-6 and J usage is TRBJ1-4; D might be TRBD1 (5 bases). V lost 7 bases and J lost 6, with 18 bases in between. This CDR3 contains 15 residues. Germline CDR1 reads MNHNY; CDR2 reads SVGAGI (reference sequence). This chain's CDR3 is CASNQGWGEDEKLFF. The CDR3 region has the DNA TGTGCCAGCAACCAAGGGTGGGGGGAGGATGAAAAACTGTTTTTT.

This chain joins TRBV5-6 and TRBJ2-5; D is perhaps TRBD2 (5 bases). The CDR3 runs to 13 residues. V dropped 1 base and J dropped 5 bases, with 9 bases sitting between them. Germline loops: CDR1 SGHDT, CDR2 YYEEEE. CDR3 DNA: TGTGCCAGCAGCTTGTTTCTAGCCGAGACCCAGTACTTC. Encoded protein: CASSLFLAETQYF.

This clone has a handful of counts. This chain connects TRBV6-5 to TRBJ1-2; 8 bases are a match to TRBD1. Germline CDR1 reads MNHEY; CDR2 reads SVGAGI. This CDR3 has 14 residues. V gave up 8 bases and J gave up 4 bases; unmatched junction bases: 9. CDR3 sequence reads: CASAGGAYSYGYTF. The CDR3 coding sequence is TGTGCCAGCGCAGGGGGCGCTTATTCCTATGGCTACACCTTC.

This chain joins TRBV1 and TRBJ1-6; the DNA was not used to check the table's D call, TRBD1. TRBV1 is a listed pseudogene. This CDR3 region has 16 residues. CDR3 bases: TGCACCAGCAGCCAAGCTACAGGGACCTATAATTCACCCCTCCACTTT. Encoded protein: CTSSQATGTYNSPLHF.

V is TRBV11-2 and J is TRBJ1-2, with D unresolved. This CDR3 is built from 15 residues. Germline loops: CDR1 SGHAT, CDR2 FQNNGV. With 5 bases removed from V and 4 bases from J, the gap between germline ends came to 17 bases. The CDR3 bases are TGTGCCAGCAGCCGTATGTCGGCTTTCTCCTATGGCTACACCTTC. It codes for CASSRMSAFSYGYTF.

V and J are TRBV27 and TRBJ2-1; 8 nucleotides line up with TRBD2. Per the germline V gene, CDR1 is MNHEY and CDR2 is SMNVEV (reference sequence). This CDR3 contains 14 residues. V dropped 5 bases and J dropped 4; count of bases not matched to a gene: 4. The CDR3 bases are TGTGCCAGCAGTGCGGGAGGAACTTACAATGAGCAGTTCTTC. Translating gives CASSAGGTYNEQFF.